One sample yielded the 10 T cell receptor beta chains listed below, sequenced in a study of cytomegalovirus exposure and HLA in healthy donors. With 60 Vbeta and 13 Jbeta primers, the PCR was carried out. The assay was immunoSEQ multiplex PCR, and TCRdb's table has in-frame clones only and misses some. The repertoire consists of fewer than 200,000 clones, with under 75% occurring once and the leading ten covering around 7%. Sequencing was done on a sample of PBMCs. These receptors originate from a man aged 35 to 55 in good health and CMV-seropositive.

This rearrangement joins TRBV12-5 to TRBJ2-7; the match to TRBD1 covers 11 bases. V dropped 2 bases and J dropped 2; count of bases not matched to a gene: 8. Germline CDR1 and CDR2: LGHNT and FRNRAP. This CDR3 contains 17 residues. CDR3 in DNA: TGTGCTAGTGGTTTGCGGGCCCCGGGACAGGGGGCCTACGAGCAGTACTTC. Amino acid sequence: CASGLRAPGQGAYEQYF.

The V gene is TRBV27, the J gene TRBJ1-2, with D possibly being TRBD1 (6 bases). The germline V gene has CDR1 MNHEY and CDR2 SMNVEV (reference sequence). V dropped 2 bases and J dropped 3 bases, with 13 bases sitting between them. The CDR3 totals 15 residues. CDR3 amino acids: CASSLHRERDYGYTF. The CDR3 DNA is TGTGCCAGCAGTTTACACAGGGAGAGGGACTATGGCTACACCTTC.

The gene calls are TRBV5-6 and TRBJ1-6; maybe TRBD1 (5 bases). The CDR3 has 14 residues. Germline V gene lookup returns CDR1 SGHDT and CDR2 YYEEEE. V was clipped by 3 bases and J by 6 bases, with 10 bases between them. The CDR3 DNA reads as TGTGCCAGCAGCTCCCGCGGGGGTAATTCACCCCTCCACTTT. This codes for CASSSRGGNSPLHF.

This CDR3 is CASSAGGWTGELFF. Written as DNA, the CDR3 is TGTGCCAGCAGCGCTGGGGGGTGGACCGGGGAGCTGTTTTTT. The chain has TRBV7-2 and TRBJ2-2; D may be TRBD2 (6 bases). This CDR3 comprises 14 residues. The V end was cut by 5 bases, the J end by 5 bases, with 12 bases between. Germline-derived CDR1 and CDR2 are SGHTA and FQGNSA.

The J gene is TRBJ1-1, the V gene TRBV6-1; D call uncertain. The CDR3 runs 15 residues. Trimming shortened V by 3 bases and J by 2 bases, and 13 bases separated the two germline ends. Germline loops: CDR1 MNHNS, CDR2 SASEGT. DNA of the CDR3: TGTGCCAGCAGTGACCCTGGGCAGGTTAACACTGAAGCTTTCTTT. This gives the protein CASSDPGQVNTEAFF.

The chain is built from TRBV2 and TRBJ1-2, with 10 bases aligning to TRBD1. This CDR3 comprises 15 residues. V was pared by 5 bases and J by 2 bases, with 5 bases of the junction left unmatched. Germline assignment: CDR1 SNHLY and CDR2 FYNNEI. CDR3 in DNA: TGTGCCAGCAGTTTGGGACAGGGGACAAACTATGGCTACACCTTC. Residues: CASSLGQGTNYGYTF.

To note about this clone: Other DNA sequences within the sample encode an identical CDR3. The J gene is TRBJ2-1, the V gene TRBV4-2; D may be TRBD2 (5 bases). The length of the CDR3 is 17 residues. The germline CDR1 and CDR2 sequences are LGHNA and YNFKEQ. Trimming pared 3 bases from V and 1 base from J, leaving 16 bases between. CDR3 protein: CASSHWTGSTSYNEQFF. The CDR3 DNA reads as TGTGCCAGCAGCCACTGGACGGGGAGTACGTCCTACAATGAGCAGTTCTTC.

The CDR3 DNA reads TGTGCCAGTAGGCGGGACAGGGGGCAGGGTGAAGCTTTCTTT. This translates into CASRRDRGQGEAFF. This rearrangement joins TRBV19 to TRBJ1-1; TRBD1 agrees at 12 bases. The germline V gene has CDR1 LNHDA and CDR2 SQIVND (reference sequence). The V gene end was trimmed by 6 bases and the J gene end by 7 bases; junction bases not matched to a gene: 6. The CDR3 has 14 amino acids.

This clone came up a few times. The V and J genes are TRBV9 and TRBJ2-2, with D uncertain. The CDR3 is 14 amino acids. V lost 0 bases, J lost 3 bases, and 6 bases lay in between. CDR1 and CDR2 from the germline V gene are SGDLS and YYNGEE. Here the CDR3 reads CASSVAVYTGELFF. CDR3 sequence (DNA): TGTGCCAGCAGCGTAGCAGTATACACCGGGGAGCTGTTTTTT.

This chain joins TRBV7-2 and TRBJ1-1; D remains unclear. V dropped 5 bases and J dropped 5 bases, with 15 bases sitting between them. Germline-derived CDR1 and CDR2 are SGHTA and FQGNSA. The CDR3 runs to 14 residues. CDR3 sequence: CASSPEVWKTEAFF. Written as DNA, the CDR3 is TGTGCCAGCAGCCCGGAGGTGTGGAAGACTGAAGCTTTCTTT. The variable domain in full, with the rest retrieved from reference TRBV7-2 and TRBJ1-1, is GAGVSQSPSNKVTEKGKDVELRCDPISGHTALYWYRQSLGQGLEFLIYFQGNSAPDKSGLPSDRFSAERTGGSVSTLTIQRTQQEDSAVYLCASSPEVWKTEAFFGQGTRLTVV.